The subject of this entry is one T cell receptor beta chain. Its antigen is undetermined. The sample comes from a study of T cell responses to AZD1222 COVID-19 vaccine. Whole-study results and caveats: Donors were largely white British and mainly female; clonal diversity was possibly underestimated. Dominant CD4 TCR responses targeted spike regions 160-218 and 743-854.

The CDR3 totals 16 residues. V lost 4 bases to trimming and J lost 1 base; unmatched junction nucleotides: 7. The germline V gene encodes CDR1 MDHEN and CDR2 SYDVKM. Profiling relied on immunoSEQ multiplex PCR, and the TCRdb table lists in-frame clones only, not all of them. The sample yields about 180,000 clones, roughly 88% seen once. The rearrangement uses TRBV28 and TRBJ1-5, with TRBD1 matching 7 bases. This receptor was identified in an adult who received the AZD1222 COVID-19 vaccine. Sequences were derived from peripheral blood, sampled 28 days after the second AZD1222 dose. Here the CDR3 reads CASSSQGDRSNQPQHF. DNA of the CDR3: TGTGCCAGCAGTTCCCAAGGGGACAGAAGCAATCAGCCCCAGCATTTT.